The 26 T cell receptor beta chains given below trace back to one sample, sequenced in a study of T cell repertoires in cytomegalovirus infection. MiXCR was run by TCRdb on the reads, yielding one entry per CDR3 protein. The sample has fewer than 550,000 distinct CDR3 sequences, 10% to 12% seen once; the top ten hold roughly a tenth. Sequencing was carried out using PBMCs. The receptors come from a human donor in good health (CMV status not recorded). Some clones in this sample may be carry-over from other donors' samples.

This chain uses TRBV15 with TRBJ2-1, with TRBD2 matching 10 bases. The CDR3 loop spans 16 amino acids. The germline CDR1 and CDR2 sequences are LNHNV and YYDKDF (reference sequence). V dropped 1 base and J dropped 5; count of bases not matched to a gene: 5. DNA for the CDR3: TGTGCCACCAGCAGAGTCAGGCTAGCGGGAGACAATGAGCAGTTCTTC. Translated, it gives CATSRVRLAGDNEQFF.

The genes are TRBV7-6 and TRBJ2-2, with 7 bases identical to TRBD2. V shed 2 bases and J 0 bases; nucleotides not matched to a gene: 3. The CDR3 is 16 residues long. Germline assignment: CDR1 SGHVS and CDR2 FNYEAQ. The CDR3: CASSLSLATNTGELFF. CDR3 bases: TGTGCCAGCAGCTTATCACTAGCGACGAACACCGGGGAGCTGTTTTTT.

This clonotype was picked up many times. This chain uses TRBV5-5 with TRBJ1-1, with TRBD1 matching 7 bases. V dropped 0 bases and J dropped 1; count of bases not matched to a gene: 3. The CDR3 loop spans 15 amino acids. Germline CDR1 and CDR2: SGHKS and YYEKEE (reference sequence). The CDR3: CASSLAGGANTEAFF. CDR3 DNA sequence: TGTGCCAGCAGCTTGGCAGGGGGAGCGAACACTGAAGCTTTCTTT.

This clonotype was detected ten times or more. This sequence joins TRBV10-2 and TRBJ1-6; D may be TRBD1 (5 bases). Germline CDR1 reads WSHSY; CDR2 reads SAAADI. This CDR3 is built from 17 residues. With 2 bases removed from V and 0 bases from J, the gap between germline ends came to 11 bases. The CDR3 loop reads CASSEEGPSSYNSPLHF. CDR3 DNA: TGCGCCAGCAGTGAGGAGGGGCCGAGCTCCTATAATTCACCCCTCCACTTT.

This clonotype was counted between two and nine times. V gene TRBV20-1 combines with J gene TRBJ2-1; TRBD2 aligns across 12 bases. Germline V gene sequence: CDR1 DFQATT, CDR2 SNEGSKA (reference sequence). The ends lost 5 bases at V and 7 bases at J; junction bases unmatched: 3. The CDR3 is 13 amino acids. CDR3 residues: CSAGLAGRNEQFF. The CDR3 DNA is TGCAGTGCTGGACTAGCGGGAAGGAATGAGCAGTTCTTC.

The V and J genes are TRBV20-1 and TRBJ2-7; D is perhaps TRBD1 (5 bases). This CDR3 contains 16 residues. Germline-derived CDR1 and CDR2 are DFQATT and SNEGSKA (reference sequence). V was pared by 2 bases and J by 2 bases, with 19 bases between. CDR3 DNA: TGCAGTGCTAGATCCACTCCTGGACACGAACCCTACGAGCAGTACTTC. This translates into CSARSTPGHEPYEQYF.

This clonotype has ten or more counts. The V and J genes are TRBV20-1 and TRBJ2-1, with TRBD2 matching over 8 bases. Germline values: CDR1 DFQATT, CDR2 SNEGSKA (reference sequence). The CDR3 covers 14 residues. J gave up 9 bases and V 0 bases, and 7 bases lay outside the gene matches. CDR3 amino acids: CSAREGTSKSEQFF. The CDR3 bases are TGCAGTGCTAGAGAAGGGACTAGTAAGTCTGAGCAGTTCTTC.

This clonotype was found a few times. The chain employs TRBV2 and TRBJ1-2; D not certain. The ends were cut back, 1 base at V and 0 bases at J, with 6 bases in the middle. Germline CDR1 reads SNHLY; CDR2 reads FYNNEI. This CDR3 spans 14 amino acids. The CDR3 DNA reads TGTGCCAGCAGTGAAGTCACCGCTAACTATGGCTACACCTTC. Protein product: CASSEVTANYGYTF.

This clonotype was picked up a small number of times. V is TRBV7-9 and J is TRBJ2-3, with TRBD2 matching 8 bases. V lost 5 bases, J lost 0 bases, and 7 bases stayed unmatched. CDR1 and CDR2 (germline): SEHNR, FQNEAQ (reference sequence). The CDR3 contains 16 residues. DNA of the CDR3: TGTGCCAGCAGCCCCACAGCGGGAGCTAGCACAGATACGCAGTATTTT. Translated: CASSPTAGASTDTQYF.

This clonotype was seen repeatedly, ten times or more. The chain is built from TRBV7-3 and TRBJ1-5; D unclear. The ends were cut back, 5 bases at V and 9 bases at J, with 17 bases in the middle. Germline CDR1 reads SGHTA; CDR2 reads FQGTGA. CDR3 length equals 14 residues. The CDR3 loop is CASSEVQPTWPQHF. The CDR3 coding sequence is TGTGCCAGCAGCGAGGTACAGCCTACTTGGCCCCAGCATTTT.

This clonotype has at least ten counts. This chain uses TRBV12-3 or TRBV12-4 with TRBJ2-3; TRBD2 matches at 7 bases. The CDR3 runs to 15 residues. The trim removed 1 base at V and 4 bases at J, leaving 5 bases unmatched. In DNA form, the CDR3 reads TGTGCCAGCAGTTTAGGGGCGGGAGAGGCAGATACGCAGTATTTT. Its translation is CASSLGAGEADTQYF.

This clonotype was detected many times. V gene TRBV10-2 combines with J gene TRBJ2-1; D unresolved. This CDR3 spans 11 amino acids. V was pared by 3 bases and J by 4 bases, with 1 base between. CDR1 is WSHSY and CDR2 is SAAADI in the germline V gene. For the CDR3, the DNA is TGCGCCAGCAGTGATTACAATGAGCAGTTCTTC. This translates into CASSDYNEQFF.

This clonotype was observed many times. The chain recombines TRBV5-6 with TRBJ1-4; a weak D match, TRBD1 (5 bases). V was pared by 0 bases and J by 10 bases, with 19 bases between. Per germline, CDR1 SGHDT and CDR2 YYEEEE. The CDR3 is 16 residues long. DNA of the CDR3: TGTGCCAGCAGCTTGGGGCCTCTGGGGCAAGCAGGAAAACTGTTTTTT. Translating it yields CASSLGPLGQAGKLFF. The variable domain in full, completed from reference TRBV5-6 and TRBJ1-4, reads DAGVTQSPTHLIKTRGQQVTLRCSPKSGHDTVSWYQQALGQGPQFIFQYYEEEERQRGNFPDRFSGHQFPNYSSELNVNALLLGDSALYLCASSLGPLGQAGKLFFGSGTQLSVL.

This chain connects TRBV24-1 to TRBJ2-1, with a possible D match to TRBD1 (5 bases). CDR3 size: 14 residues. The V gene lost 4 bases and the J gene lost 0 bases, with 6 bases spanning the gap. The germline CDR1 and CDR2 sequences are KGHDR and SFDVKD. DNA for the CDR3: TGTGCCACCAGTGAAACAGGCTCCTACAATGAGCAGTTCTTC. Its translation: CATSETGSYNEQFF.

This clonotype was counted at least ten times. This chain joins TRBV4-2 and TRBJ2-1; 7 nucleotides agree with TRBD2. V dropped 0 bases and J dropped 6; count of bases not matched to a gene: 2. The CDR3 consists of 14 residues. Germline lookup yields CDR1 LGHNA and CDR2 YNFKEQ. CDR3 coding DNA: TGTGCCAGCAGCCAAGATGGGACTATCAATGAGCAGTTCTTC. Translating gives CASSQDGTINEQFF.

This chain's CDR3 is CSASSTRPDQPQHF. The CDR3 DNA sequence: TGCAGTGCTAGTAGTACCCGGCCGGATCAGCCCCAGCATTTT. V is TRBV20-1 and J is TRBJ1-5, with D unresolved. This CDR3 contains 14 residues. Germline lookup yields CDR1 DFQATT and CDR2 SNEGSKA (reference sequence). V lost 3 bases to trimming and J lost 5 bases, with 14 bases between them.

This clonotype has a count of ten or more. The chain combines TRBV7-8 with TRBJ1-2; 8 bases match TRBD1. The ends lost 1 base at V and 8 bases at J; junction bases unmatched: 9. Germline CDR1 and CDR2: SGHVS and FQNEAQ. This CDR3 comprises 15 residues. The DNA for the CDR3 is TGTGCCAGCAGCTTAGGACGGACAGGGTCTTCCGGCTACACCTTC. The encoded protein is CASSLGRTGSSGYTF.

This clonotype was recorded at least ten times. This chain joins TRBV7-8 and TRBJ2-3; possibly TRBD2 for D (5 bases). V gave up 2 bases and J gave up 0 bases, with 18 bases separating them. Per germline, CDR1 SGHVS and CDR2 FQNEAQ. The CDR3 sequence is 18 residues long. The CDR3 DNA reads TGTGCCAGCAGCTTAAGGGCTAGCTCCTCTTCTAGCACAGATACGCAGTATTTT. The encoded protein is CASSLRASSSSSTDTQYF.

The chain is built from TRBV5-1 and TRBJ1-1; the D gene is possibly TRBD1 (6 bases). The CDR3 consists of 15 residues. V shed 3 bases and J shed 4 bases, with 16 bases lying between them. Looked up from germline, CDR1 is SGHRS and CDR2 is YFSETQ. The CDR3 here is CASSYRDPFGTEAFF. DNA for the CDR3: TGCGCCAGCAGCTACAGGGACCCCTTCGGCACTGAAGCTTTCTTT.

This clonotype was counted ten times or more. This chain joins TRBV6-5 and TRBJ2-5, with 8 bases aligning to TRBD2. The CDR3 is made up of 16 amino acids. The V gene end was trimmed by 2 bases and the J gene end by 7 bases; junction bases not matched to a gene: 12. Germline CDR1 is MNHEY and CDR2 is SVGAGI. Here the CDR3 DNA reads TGTGCCAGCAGTTACGGTCGAGCGGGGGCCCCGCGGACCCAGTACTTC. The encoded protein is CASSYGRAGAPRTQYF.

This clonotype has only a few counts. V is TRBV18 and J is TRBJ1-1; possibly TRBD1 for D (6 bases). The CDR3 contains 16 residues. CDR1 is KGHSH, CDR2 LQKENI, per germline. The V and J ends lost 2 bases and 4 bases respectively, with 17 bases between them. The chain's CDR3 is CASSPRGAEIGTEAFF. CDR3 sequence (DNA): TGTGCCAGCTCACCAAGGGGGGCGGAGATAGGCACTGAAGCTTTCTTT.

This clonotype was seen repeatedly, ten times or more. The chain employs TRBV7-2 and TRBJ1-3; no clear D gene. The CDR3 runs 14 residues. Trimming removed 0 bases at V and 4 bases at J, with 7 bases between. Germline CDR1 SGHTA, CDR2 FQGNSA. CDR3 in DNA: TGTGCCAGCAGCTTAGCGAGGTGGGGAAACACCATATATTTT. Translated, it gives CASSLARWGNTIYF.

At least ten counts were recorded for this clonotype. The V and J genes are TRBV12-3 or TRBV12-4 and TRBJ1-2, with D unclear. Trimming took 6 bases from V and 6 from J, leaving 17 bases between them. The CDR3 sequence is 14 residues long. The CDR3 DNA reads TGTGCCAGCAGCCTCACCGGGGTTTTGCATGGCTACACCTTC. It is translated as CASSLTGVLHGYTF.

Ten or more counts support this clonotype. J is TRBJ2-5 and V is TRBV7-2; TRBD2 agrees at 11 bases. Looked up from germline, CDR1 is SGHTA and CDR2 is FQGNSA. This CDR3 has 15 residues. V dropped 3 bases and J dropped 4; count of bases not matched to a gene: 4. CDR3 amino acids: CASSLRTSGRETQYF. CDR3 nucleotide sequence: TGTGCCAGCAGCTTGCGAACTAGCGGGAGAGAGACCCAGTACTTC.

The rearrangement joins TRBV6-1 to TRBJ2-1; 10 positions agree with TRBD2. Germline CDR1 MNHNS, CDR2 SASEGT. With V trimmed by 7 bases and J by 9 bases, 9 bases remained unmatched. This CDR3 has 14 residues. CDR3 in DNA: TGTGCCAGCAAGACGAGCGGGGGGGGGGGTGAGCAGTTCTTC. It specifies CASKTSGGGGEQFF.

This clonotype occurred a few times. The chain carries TRBV18 and TRBJ2-5, with 10 nucleotides matching TRBD2. Germline-derived CDR1 and CDR2 are KGHSH and LQKENI. The length of the CDR3 is 16 residues. The J segment lost 1 base and the V segment lost 3 bases, leaving 5 bases of the junction unmatched. CDR3 in DNA: TGTGCCAGCTCACCGGGGACTAGCGCTTTCCAAGAGACCCAGTACTTC. Translation: CASSPGTSAFQETQYF. The variable domain in full, with the rest retrieved from reference TRBV18 and TRBJ2-5, is NAGVMQNPRHLVRRRGQEARLRCSPMKGHSHVYWYRQLPEEGLKFMVYLQKENIIDESGMPKERFSAEFPKEGPSILRIQQVVRGDSAAYFCASSPGTSAFQETQYFGPGTRLLVL.